A selection of T cell receptor beta chains follows, all from one sample in a study of regulatory T cells in long-lasting Graves disease. TCRdb ran MiXCR on the multiplex PCR reads and lists one entry per CDR3 protein. The sample has 400,000 to 500,000 distinct CDR3 sequences, about 17% seen once; the top ten hold around 10%. These same records also appear under a second study, on T cells in Graves' hyperthyroidism and ophthalmopathy.

Sequencing was performed on peripheral blood mononuclear cells (PBMCs), taken at new diagnosis, from a patient treated with antithyroid drugs. These receptors all stem from a woman in her thirties with Graves disease. The CDR3 runs from the conserved cysteine through the conserved F or W. Expanded clones are given a class, and other clones once, few, many or no size at all.

clone_size v_call cdr3_aa
many TRBV12-3/TRBV12-4 CASSPRTSSPLHF
many TRBV5-1 CASSWDRGASTEAFF
many TRBV20-1 CSARGQSYSNQPQHF
few TRBV7-2 CASRQGDTYQPQHF
many TRBV18 CASSPAYRAGNYGYTF
- TRBV27 CASSRLTQNTEAFF
few TRBV15 CATSRVDPRYGYTF
many TRBV7-3 CASSPSTTDTQYF
many TRBV20-1 CSAHSWTGPRGTQYF
many TRBV11-2 CASSLDLSSITAYF
many TRBV12-3/TRBV12-4 CASHPGQGVYEQYF
- TRBV6-1 CASNPASGSSYEQYF
many TRBV27 CASSLQGVQPQHF
many TRBV28 CASIPRAGVGDTQYF
- TRBV20-1 CSANTRTALTTYEQYF
- TRBV24-1 CATSELRENGNTGELFF
- TRBV7-2 CASSLVRAGYTF
few TRBV9 CASSAPSSGGNEQFF
few TRBV19 CASSIEPRGGQPQHF
- TRBV12-3/TRBV12-4 CATRGNPRTDTQYF
few TRBV9 CASSVRSSGSSDEQYF
few TRBV18 CASSPPPGLNTEAFF
many TRBV28 CASSLSLEQYF
- TRBV20-1 CSATGPGQPQHF
many TRBV10-3 CAIGGEEYGYTF
many TRBV7-6 CASSLPGGVAGARNEQFF
- TRBV28 CASSFLDRSDEQFF
many TRBV27 CASGQGSNF
- TRBV6-5 CASSYEAGGPNQPQHF
few TRBV5-1 CASSLRTGVVKTEAFF
- TRBV5-1 CASSLPGLVDEQFF
many TRBV20-1 CSARMGKGRPQHF
few TRBV5-1 CASSLAIGSSVETQYF
many TRBV2 CASRRGGGNQPQHF
- TRBV4-1 CASSQVFVDYGYTF
- TRBV15 CATSRDRNLNTEAFF
few TRBV12-3/TRBV12-4 CASSLPGLPYEQYF
many TRBV5-1 CASSLGIQETQYF
many TRBV19 CASSRTGNPYEQYF
few TRBV20-1 CSATSTSGGFKTQYF
many TRBV6-1 CASSHPAQGDYGYTF
many TRBV5-1 CASSSGRRSYEQYF
many TRBV28 CASSFLVYNEQFF
- TRBV9 CASSVAGAAYNEQFF
- TRBV19 CASRPPGLANEQFF
many TRBV7-2 CASSSPQRRYEQYF
- TRBV3-1 CASSQESALSGNTIYF
many TRBV28 CASSLWAAGGGRVTQYF